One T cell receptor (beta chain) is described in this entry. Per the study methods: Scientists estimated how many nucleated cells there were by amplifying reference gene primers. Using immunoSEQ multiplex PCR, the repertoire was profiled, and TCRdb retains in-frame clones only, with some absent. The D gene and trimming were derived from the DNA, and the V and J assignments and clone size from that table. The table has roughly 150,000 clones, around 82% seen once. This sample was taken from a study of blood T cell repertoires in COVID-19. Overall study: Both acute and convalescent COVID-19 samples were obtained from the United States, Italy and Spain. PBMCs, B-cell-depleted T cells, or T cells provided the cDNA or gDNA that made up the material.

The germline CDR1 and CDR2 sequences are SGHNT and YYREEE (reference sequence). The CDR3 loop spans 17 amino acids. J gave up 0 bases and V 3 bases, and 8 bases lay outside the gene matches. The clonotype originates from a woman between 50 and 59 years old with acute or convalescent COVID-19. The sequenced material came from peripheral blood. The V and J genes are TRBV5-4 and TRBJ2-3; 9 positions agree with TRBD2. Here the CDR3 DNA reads TGTGCCAGCAGCTCCGGCGGCCTAGCGGGGAGCACAGATACGCAGTATTTT. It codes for CASSSGGLAGSTDTQYF. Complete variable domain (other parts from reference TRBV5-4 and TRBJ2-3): ETGVTQSPTHLIKTRGQQVTLRCSSQSGHNTVSWYQQALGQGPQFIFQYYREEENGRGNFPPRFSGLQFPNYSSELNVNALELDDSALYLCASSSGGLAGSTDTQYFGPGTRLTVL.